These T cell receptor beta chains were read from a single sample in a study of cytomegalovirus exposure and HLA in healthy donors. Profiling relied on immunoSEQ multiplex PCR, and the TCRdb table lists in-frame clones only, not all of them. The sample records 95,000 to 150,000 clones, 77% being singletons. The sequencing sample was made of PBMCs. The receptor set was obtained from a woman between 40 and 55 years old in good health and CMV-seropositive. The CDR3 runs from the conserved cysteine through the conserved F or W. The order of the fields is V gene, J gene, CDR3 protein.

v_gene: TRBV6-1; j_gene: TRBJ1-5; CDR3aa: CASELRSNQPQHF
v_gene: TRBV7-9; j_gene: TRBJ2-5; CDR3aa: CASGASGRVRQETQYF
v_gene: TRBV4-1; j_gene: TRBJ2-1; CDR3aa: CASSQGPGGTYNEQFF
v_gene: TRBV28; j_gene: TRBJ2-7; CDR3aa: CASSPRLAATYEQYF
v_gene: TRBV27; j_gene: TRBJ2-7; CDR3aa: CASAPRTNYEQYF
v_gene: TRBV6-5; j_gene: TRBJ2-1; CDR3aa: CASSGSWDNEQFF
v_gene: TRBV6-1; j_gene: TRBJ2-7; CDR3aa: CASRPIGGDRREQYF
v_gene: TRBV29-1; j_gene: TRBJ2-5; CDR3aa: CSVEDHRIAGLGETQYF
v_gene: TRBV28; j_gene: TRBJ1-1; CDR3aa: CASSSLAVGNTEAFF
v_gene: TRBV27; j_gene: TRBJ2-5; CDR3aa: CASSPPGQGGSETQYF
v_gene: TRBV5-4; j_gene: TRBJ2-7; CDR3aa: CASSFGRGYEQYF
v_gene: TRBV4-1; j_gene: TRBJ2-5; CDR3aa: CASSPYRAAGVVQETQYF
v_gene: TRBV4-1; j_gene: TRBJ2-7; CDR3aa: CASSPGHSSYEQYF
v_gene: TRBV5-1; j_gene: TRBJ2-7; CDR3aa: CASSLGTAHVEQYF
v_gene: TRBV30; j_gene: TRBJ2-1; CDR3aa: CASGLRSAYNEQFF
v_gene: TRBV5-1; j_gene: TRBJ2-3; CDR3aa: CASSSGLAGGSRSTDTQYF
v_gene: TRBV19; j_gene: TRBJ2-1; CDR3aa: CASSAVREATDEQFF
v_gene: TRBV6-1; j_gene: TRBJ1-4; CDR3aa: CASSERGAPHEKLFF
v_gene: TRBV28; j_gene: TRBJ1-1; CDR3aa: CASTTRGTGHTEAFF
v_gene: TRBV7-6; j_gene: TRBJ2-2; CDR3aa: CASRSWTSGSGGTGELFF
v_gene: TRBV5-4; j_gene: TRBJ1-4; CDR3aa: CASSSGTGVREKLFF
v_gene: TRBV19; j_gene: TRBJ1-1; CDR3aa: CAPHCIAFF
v_gene: TRBV28; j_gene: TRBJ2-7; CDR3aa: CASSLGRQFYEQYF
v_gene: TRBV19; j_gene: TRBJ1-2; CDR3aa: CASTPTGANYGYTF
v_gene: TRBV20-1; j_gene: TRBJ2-3; CDR3aa: CSGGGTDTQYF
v_gene: TRBV5-1; j_gene: TRBJ2-1; CDR3aa: CASSTQTGRSDEQFF
v_gene: TRBV29-1; j_gene: TRBJ1-1; CDR3aa: CSVRGGPTEAFF
v_gene: TRBV29-1; j_gene: TRBJ2-3; CDR3aa: CSVSTAAYTQYF
v_gene: TRBV5-4; j_gene: TRBJ2-1; CDR3aa: CASSGRLAGVNNEQFF
v_gene: TRBV2; j_gene: TRBJ2-1; CDR3aa: CASSQLAGSYNEQFF
v_gene: TRBV25-1; j_gene: TRBJ1-1; CDR3aa: CASSELKNTEAFF
v_gene: TRBV30; j_gene: TRBJ2-7; CDR3aa: CAWSMRFSEQYF
v_gene: TRBV5-1; j_gene: TRBJ2-7; CDR3aa: CASSLASRDRFSYEQYF
v_gene: TRBV14; j_gene: TRBJ2-3; CDR3aa: CASSLGVAGGADTQYF
v_gene: TRBV29-1; j_gene: TRBJ1-1; CDR3aa: CSVEDHTKAFF
v_gene: TRBV29-1; j_gene: TRBJ1-5; CDR3aa: CSVTTGTGAGGNQPQHF
v_gene: TRBV5-1; j_gene: TRBJ2-1; CDR3aa: CASSLGGSSYNEQFF
v_gene: TRBV15; j_gene: TRBJ2-7; CDR3aa: CATSRSLVVAGGTYEQYF
v_gene: TRBV28; j_gene: TRBJ2-3; CDR3aa: CASSITGTNTDTQYF
v_gene: TRBV29-1; j_gene: TRBJ2-7; CDR3aa: CSSTAGSYEQYF
v_gene: TRBV18; j_gene: TRBJ1-2; CDR3aa: CASSPDPGYGYTF
v_gene: TRBV10-1; j_gene: TRBJ2-7; CDR3aa: CASSPSGRASYEQYF
v_gene: TRBV5-6; j_gene: TRBJ2-2; CDR3aa: CASSPGLAGNTGELFF
v_gene: TRBV18; j_gene: TRBJ2-7; CDR3aa: CASSPQGQHYEQYF
v_gene: TRBV5-1; j_gene: TRBJ2-7; CDR3aa: CASSKSSGTGVHEQYF
v_gene: TRBV5-1; j_gene: TRBJ2-7; CDR3aa: CASSLWAGVSYEQYF
v_gene: TRBV5-4; j_gene: TRBJ1-1; CDR3aa: CASSPREGNTEAFF
v_gene: TRBV5-1; j_gene: TRBJ2-1; CDR3aa: CASSLAGDYNEQFF
v_gene: TRBV5-1; j_gene: TRBJ1-2; CDR3aa: CASSTRTGGFNGYTF
v_gene: TRBV7-9; j_gene: TRBJ1-3; CDR3aa: CASSSQIGNTIYF
v_gene: TRBV4-1; j_gene: TRBJ1-4; CDR3aa: CASSRKQGVATNEKLFF
v_gene: TRBV5-6; j_gene: TRBJ2-7; CDR3aa: CASSRFVASGSYEQYF
v_gene: TRBV18; j_gene: TRBJ1-1; CDR3aa: CASSSTGEETEAFF
v_gene: TRBV20-1; j_gene: TRBJ2-7; CDR3aa: CSADYRYEQYF
v_gene: TRBV11-2; j_gene: TRBJ1-2; CDR3aa: CASSSESHGYTF
v_gene: TRBV11-3; j_gene: TRBJ2-3; CDR3aa: CASSPRQTSTDTQYF
v_gene: TRBV6-1; j_gene: TRBJ2-7; CDR3aa: CASSVAGPSYEQYF
v_gene: TRBV2; j_gene: TRBJ2-7; CDR3aa: CASSEPIAGVWEQYF
v_gene: TRBV9; j_gene: TRBJ2-7; CDR3aa: CASSVATTPYEQYF